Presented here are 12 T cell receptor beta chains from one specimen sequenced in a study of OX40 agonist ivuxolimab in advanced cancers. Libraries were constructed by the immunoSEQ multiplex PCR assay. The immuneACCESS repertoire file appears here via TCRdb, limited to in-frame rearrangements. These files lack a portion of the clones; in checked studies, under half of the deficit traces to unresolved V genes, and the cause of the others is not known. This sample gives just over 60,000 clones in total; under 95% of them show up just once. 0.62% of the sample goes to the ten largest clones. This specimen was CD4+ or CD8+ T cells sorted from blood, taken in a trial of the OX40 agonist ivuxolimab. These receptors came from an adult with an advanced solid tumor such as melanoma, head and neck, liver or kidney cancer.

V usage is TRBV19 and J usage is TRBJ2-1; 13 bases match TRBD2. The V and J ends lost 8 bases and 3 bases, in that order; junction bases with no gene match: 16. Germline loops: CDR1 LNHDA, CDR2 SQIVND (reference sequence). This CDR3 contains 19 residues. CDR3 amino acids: CASSGTSGTGGLGYNEQFF. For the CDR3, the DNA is TGTGCCAGTTCCGGGACTAGCGGGACTGGGGGACTAGGCTACAATGAGCAGTTCTTC.

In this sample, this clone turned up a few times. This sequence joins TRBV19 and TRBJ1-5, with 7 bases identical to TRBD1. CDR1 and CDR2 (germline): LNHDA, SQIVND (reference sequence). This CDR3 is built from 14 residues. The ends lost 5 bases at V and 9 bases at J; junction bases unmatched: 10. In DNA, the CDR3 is TGTGCCAGTAGTTTGGACAGGTCCCTGTCGCCCCAGCATTTT. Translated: CASSLDRSLSPQHF.

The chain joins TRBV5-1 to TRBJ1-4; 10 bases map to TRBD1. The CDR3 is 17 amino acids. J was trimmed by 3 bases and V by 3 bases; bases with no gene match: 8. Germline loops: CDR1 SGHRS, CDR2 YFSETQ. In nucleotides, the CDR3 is TGCGCCAGCAGCTCGCGACAGGGGGCCCACGCTAATGAAAAACTGTTTTTT. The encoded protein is CASSSRQGAHANEKLFF.

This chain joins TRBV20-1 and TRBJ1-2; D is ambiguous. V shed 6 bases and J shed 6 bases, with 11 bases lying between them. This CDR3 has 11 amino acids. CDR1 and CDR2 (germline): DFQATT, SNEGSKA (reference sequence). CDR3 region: CSAAPPNGYTF. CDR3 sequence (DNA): TGCAGTGCAGCCCCCCCAAATGGCTACACCTTC.

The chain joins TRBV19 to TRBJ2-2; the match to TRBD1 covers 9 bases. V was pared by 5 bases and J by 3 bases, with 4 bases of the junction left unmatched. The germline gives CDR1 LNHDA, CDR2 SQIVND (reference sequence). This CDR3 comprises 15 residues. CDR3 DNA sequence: TGTGCCAGTAGTGTGGGACAGGGAGACACCGGGGAGCTGTTTTTT. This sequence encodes CASSVGQGDTGELFF.

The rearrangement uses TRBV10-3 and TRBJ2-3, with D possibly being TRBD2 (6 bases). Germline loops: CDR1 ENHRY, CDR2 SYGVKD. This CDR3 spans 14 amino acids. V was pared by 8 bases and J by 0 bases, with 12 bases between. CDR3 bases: TGTGCCATCCGCGGGACTCCTAGCACAGATACGCAGTATTTT. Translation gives CAIRGTPSTDTQYF.

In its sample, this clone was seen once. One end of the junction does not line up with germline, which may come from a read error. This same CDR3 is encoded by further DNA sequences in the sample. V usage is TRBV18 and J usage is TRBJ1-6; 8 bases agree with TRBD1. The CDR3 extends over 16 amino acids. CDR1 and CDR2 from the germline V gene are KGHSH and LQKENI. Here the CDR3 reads CASSPGSGTGYSPLHF. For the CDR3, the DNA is TGTGCCAGCTCACCGGGATCCGGGACAGGTTACTCACCTCTCCACTTT.

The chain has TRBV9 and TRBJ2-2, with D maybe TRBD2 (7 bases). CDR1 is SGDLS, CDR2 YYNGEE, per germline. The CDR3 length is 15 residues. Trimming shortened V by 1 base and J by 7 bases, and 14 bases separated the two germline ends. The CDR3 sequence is CASSVRGGADGELFF. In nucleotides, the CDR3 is TGTGCCAGCAGCGTAAGGGGGGGGGCCGACGGGGAGCTGTTTTTT.

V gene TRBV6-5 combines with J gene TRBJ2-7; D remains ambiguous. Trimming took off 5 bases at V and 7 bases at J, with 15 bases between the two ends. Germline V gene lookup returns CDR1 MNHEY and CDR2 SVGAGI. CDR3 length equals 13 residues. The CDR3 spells CASSEGGRVEQYF. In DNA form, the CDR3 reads TGTGCCAGCAGTGAAGGCGGAAGGGTAGAGCAGTACTTC.

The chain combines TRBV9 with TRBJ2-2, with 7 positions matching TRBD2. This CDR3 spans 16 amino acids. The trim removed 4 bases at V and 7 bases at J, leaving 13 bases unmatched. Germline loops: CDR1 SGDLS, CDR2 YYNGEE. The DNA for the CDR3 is TGTGCCAGCAGCCCCCGGCTGGGAGGGCCGGGCGGGGAGCTGTTTTTT. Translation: CASSPRLGGPGGELFF.

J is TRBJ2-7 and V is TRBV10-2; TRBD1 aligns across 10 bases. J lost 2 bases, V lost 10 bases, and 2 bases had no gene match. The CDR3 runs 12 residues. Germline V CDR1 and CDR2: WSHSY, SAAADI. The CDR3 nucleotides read TGCGCCATCGGGACAGGGGCCTACGAGCAGTACTTC. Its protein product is CAIGTGAYEQYF.

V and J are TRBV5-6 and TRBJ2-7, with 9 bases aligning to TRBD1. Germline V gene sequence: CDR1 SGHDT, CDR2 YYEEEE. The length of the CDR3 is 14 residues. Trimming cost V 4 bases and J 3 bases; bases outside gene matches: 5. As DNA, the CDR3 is TGTGCCAGCAGCCCACGACAGGGGGGCTACGAGCAGTACTTC. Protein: CASSPRQGGYEQYF.